Below, 30 T cell receptor beta chains from the same sample are listed, as sequenced in a study of T cells after yellow fever vaccination. TCRdb recomputed calls from the 5' RACE reads with MiXCR, one row per CDR3 protein. The sample lists 300,000 to 400,000 distinct CDR3 sequences, about 9.5% occurring once. Material: PBMCs, obtained on the day of the first yellow fever vaccination. These receptors were obtained from a man aged 18 to 35 who received the YFV17D yellow fever vaccine.

At least ten counts were recorded for this clonotype. The V gene is TRBV28, the J gene TRBJ1-2; D gene unclear. The CDR3 spans 12 residues. The germline CDR1 and CDR2 sequences are MDHEN and SYDVKM. V lost 7 bases and J 0 bases, leaving 6 bases between the germline ends. CDR3 nucleotides: TGTGCCAGCACGGCCGCTAACTATGGCTACACCTTC. Its protein product is CASTAANYGYTF.

V usage is TRBV20-1 and J usage is TRBJ1-5; tentative D call: TRBD1 (5 bases). Trimming stripped 0 bases from V and 3 bases from J, with 15 bases between. CDR1 DFQATT and CDR2 SNEGSKA come from the germline V gene (reference sequence). The CDR3 length is 16 residues. The CDR3 loop reads CSARDGGRAFNQPQHF. The CDR3 nucleotides are TGCAGTGCTAGAGATGGTGGCAGGGCCTTCAATCAGCCCCAGCATTTT.

The chain carries TRBV7-2 and TRBJ1-1; a possible D gene is TRBD1 (5 bases). With 5 bases removed from V and 5 bases from J, the gap between germline ends came to 15 bases. Germline V gene data show CDR1 as SGHTA and CDR2 as FQGNSA. The CDR3 has 14 amino acids. In DNA, the CDR3 is TGTGCCAGCAGCCCGGGCCCTCGGGGGACTGAAGCTTTCTTT. Translated: CASSPGPRGTEAFF.

In nucleotides, the CDR3 is TGTGCCAGCAGCTTGCGGGTGAACCGAGAGACCCAGTACTTC. Encoded protein: CASSLRVNRETQYF. The chain carries TRBV7-6 and TRBJ2-5; D is perhaps TRBD2 (5 bases). The CDR3 covers 14 residues. The ends were cut back, 3 bases at V and 4 bases at J, with 12 bases in the middle. Germline CDR1 reads SGHVS; CDR2 reads FNYEAQ. The full variable domain, in which reference TRBV7-6 and TRBJ2-5 provide the parts outside the CDR3, is GAGVSQSPRYKVTKRGQDVALRCDPISGHVSLYWYRQALGQGPEFLTYFNYEAQQDKSGLPNDRFSAERPEGSISTLTIQRTEQRDSAMYRCASSLRVNRETQYFGPGTRLLVL.

The chain is built from TRBV5-1 and TRBJ2-4; D possibly matches TRBD1 or TRBD2 (5 bases each). From germline, CDR1 is SGHRS and CDR2 YFSETQ. The V end was cut by 0 bases, the J end by 8 bases, with 12 bases between. This CDR3 comprises 14 residues. The CDR3 DNA reads as TGCGCCAGCAGCTTGGCCGGGACGCCGGACATTCAGTACTTC. Translated: CASSLAGTPDIQYF.

This clonotype was detected a few times. V is TRBV7-9 and J is TRBJ2-7; a weak D match, TRBD2 (5 bases). CDR3 length: 14 residues. Germline V gene data show CDR1 as SEHNR and CDR2 as FQNEAQ (reference sequence). V was trimmed by 1 base and J by 5 bases, leaving 12 bases between them. CDR3 DNA sequence: TGTGCCAGCAGCTTAGGACGGGGTAGCGACGAGCAGTACGTC. It specifies CASSLGRGSDEQYV.

There are a few counts of this clonotype. This chain uses TRBV20-1 with TRBJ2-3, with unresolved D. CDR3 length equals 12 residues. Per the germline V gene, CDR1 is DFQATT and CDR2 is SNEGSKA (reference sequence). Trimming cost V 3 bases and J 5 bases, with 9 bases left between them. This chain's CDR3 is CSARPTEDTQYF. DNA for the CDR3: TGCAGTGCTAGGCCTACGGAAGATACGCAGTATTTT.

This clonotype was detected only a few times. The V gene is TRBV6-1, the J gene TRBJ2-1, with 10 bases aligning to TRBD2. Germline CDR1 reads MNHNS; CDR2 reads SASEGT. V lost 5 bases to trimming and J lost 8 bases; unmatched junction nucleotides: 12. The CDR3 contains 16 residues. CDR3 nucleotides: TGTGCCAGCAGTCCCCGGGGTAGCGGGGGGAGTTATGAGCAGTTCTTC. Translation: CASSPRGSGGSYEQFF.

This clonotype has only a few counts. The J gene is TRBJ2-7, the V gene TRBV20-1; 9 bases line up with TRBD2. The V segment lost 3 bases and the J segment 3 bases; nucleotides outside the gene matches: 12. The CDR3 consists of 16 residues. Germline V gives CDR1 DFQATT, CDR2 SNEGSKA (reference sequence). The CDR3 is CSASKPAGGSDYEQYF. The CDR3 DNA follows: TGCAGTGCTAGTAAACCAGCGGGGGGTTCGGACTACGAGCAGTACTTC.

In this sample, this clonotype turned up many times. The rearrangement links TRBV7-9 to TRBJ1-2; TRBD1 might be the D (5 bases). V was clipped by 5 bases and J by 3 bases, with 13 bases between them. This CDR3 has 14 amino acids. Germline V lookup: CDR1 SEHNR, CDR2 FQNEAQ (reference sequence). CDR3 sequence reads: CASSARARDYGYTF. DNA for the CDR3: TGTGCCAGCAGCGCCCGGGCCAGGGACTATGGCTACACCTTC. The full variable domain, in which reference TRBV7-9 and TRBJ1-2 provide the parts outside the CDR3, is DTGVSQNPRHKITKRGQNVTFRCDPISEHNRLYWYRQTLGQGPEFLTYFQNEAQLEKSRLLSDRFSAERPKGSFSTLEIQRTEQGDSAMYLCASSARARDYGYTFGSGTRLTVV.

The gene calls are TRBV4-2 and TRBJ2-3; 11 nucleotides agree with TRBD1. Trimming cost V 4 bases and J 6 bases; bases outside gene matches: 6. Germline CDR1 is LGHNA and CDR2 is YNFKEQ. The CDR3 covers 15 residues. In nucleotides, the CDR3 is TGTGCCAGCAGCCCGGGGGACAGGGGGGGGGATACGCAGTATTTT. Amino acid sequence: CASSPGDRGGDTQYF.

The chain combines TRBV4-2 with TRBJ2-1; TRBD2 matches at 8 bases. Germline CDR1 LGHNA, CDR2 YNFKEQ. The CDR3 covers 15 residues. V was clipped by 0 bases and J by 4 bases; unmatched bases: 2. DNA of the CDR3: TGTGCCAGCAGCCAAGATCAGCGGGGGTACAATGAGCAGTTCTTC. Protein sequence: CASSQDQRGYNEQFF.

This clonotype was recorded at least ten times. This chain links TRBV5-1 with TRBJ2-1; tentatively, D is TRBD1 (6 bases). The V gene's germline CDR1 is SGHRS and CDR2 YFSETQ. The CDR3 runs to 13 residues. With 4 bases removed from V and 7 bases from J, the gap between germline ends came to 12 bases. The CDR3 bases are TGCGCCAGCAGCACCCCTCAGGGGAATGAGCAGTTCTTC. It encodes CASSTPQGNEQFF.

This clonotype has more than one count but fewer than ten. The chain employs TRBV18 and TRBJ2-5; a possible D gene is TRBD1 (6 bases). CDR1 and CDR2 from the germline V gene are KGHSH and LQKENI. V was clipped by 0 bases and J by 5 bases, with 10 bases between them. The CDR3 totals 14 residues. As DNA, the CDR3 is TGTGCCAGCTCACCACCACAGGGTTGGGAGACCCAGTACTTC. It codes for CASSPPQGWETQYF.

The gene calls are TRBV12-3 or TRBV12-4 and TRBJ2-1; TRBD1 matches 10 bases. Germline trimming cut 4 bases from V and 6 bases from J; bases unmatched to any gene: 3. This CDR3 has 14 amino acids. DNA of the CDR3: TGTGCCAGCAGTTCAAGGACAGGGGGCAATGAGCAGTTCTTC. Protein product: CASSSRTGGNEQFF.

The V call is TRBV20-1, the J call TRBJ2-4; no definite D call. The CDR3 totals 12 residues. Between the trimmed V and J ends, which lost 6 bases and 0 bases, there was a span of 6 bases. Per the germline V gene, CDR1 is DFQATT and CDR2 is SNEGSKA (reference sequence). The chain's CDR3 is CSATQAKNIQYF. DNA of the CDR3: TGCAGTGCGACACAAGCCAAAAACATTCAGTACTTC.

The rearrangement links TRBV15 to TRBJ2-1; D not resolved. Germline loops: CDR1 LNHNV, CDR2 YYDKDF (reference sequence). V lost 3 bases to trimming and J lost 1 base, with 7 bases between them. The CDR3 has 14 amino acids. In DNA form, the CDR3 reads TGTGCCACCAGCAGGATGGGGTCCTACAATGAGCAGTTCTTC. Protein sequence: CATSRMGSYNEQFF.

The gene calls are TRBV7-9 and TRBJ1-2; D is perhaps TRBD1 (6 bases). Trimming removed 5 bases at V and 4 bases at J, with 11 bases between. The CDR3 is 13 amino acids. CDR1 is SEHNR, CDR2 FQNEAQ, per germline (reference sequence). CDR3 nucleotides: TGTGCCAGCAGCCCGGACAGAAGCTATGGCTACACCTTC. Residues: CASSPDRSYGYTF.

The chain links TRBV27 to TRBJ1-6; 7 bases map to TRBD1. The CDR3 loop spans 16 amino acids. With V trimmed by 2 bases and J by 11 bases, 12 bases remained unmatched. In germline, CDR1 is MNHEY, CDR2 SMNVEV (reference sequence). The chain's CDR3 is CASSLKQGDFSPPLHF. The CDR3 DNA is TGTGCCAGCAGTTTAAAGCAGGGGGATTTCTCTCCACCCCTCCACTTT.

This clonotype was observed a handful of times. The J gene is TRBJ2-3, the V gene TRBV9; D not resolved. Germline CDR1 is SGDLS and CDR2 is YYNGEE. The CDR3 length is 16 residues. The V end was cut by 1 base, the J end by 1 base, with 13 bases between. CDR3 nucleotides: TGTGCCAGCAGCGTACTTCCCCTGGAGCGCACAGATACGCAGTATTTT. Its protein is CASSVLPLERTDTQYF.

This clonotype was detected many times. The chain uses TRBV5-1 and TRBJ2-4; D call uncertain. V was pared by 0 bases and J by 0 bases, with 4 bases between. There are 14 residues in the CDR3. Germline values: CDR1 SGHRS, CDR2 YFSETQ. The CDR3 nucleotides read TGCGCCAGCAGCTTGGAGGTAGCCAAAAACATTCAGTACTTC. Its protein is CASSLEVAKNIQYF.

This clonotype was detected only a few times. The gene calls are TRBV5-1 and TRBJ2-2; maybe TRBD1 (6 bases). The CDR3 length is 15 residues. The germline V gene encodes CDR1 SGHRS and CDR2 YFSETQ. V lost 7 bases and J lost 4, with 17 bases in between. CDR3 residues: CASCTGPGGTGELFF. The CDR3 DNA sequence: TGCGCCAGCTGCACAGGGCCTGGGGGCACCGGGGAGCTGTTTTTT.

This chain connects TRBV7-9 to TRBJ2-7; D unresolved. The germline V and J ends were trimmed by 0 bases and 5 bases, with 11 bases remaining between them. The V gene's germline CDR1 is SEHNR and CDR2 FQNEAQ (reference sequence). The CDR3 length is 14 residues. For the CDR3, the DNA is TGTGCCAGCAGCTTAGCGTCGGGTTCCGACGAGCAGTACTTC. Its translation: CASSLASGSDEQYF.

This chain uses TRBV9 with TRBJ2-5, with TRBD2 identical over 9 bases. The germline V gene has CDR1 SGDLS and CDR2 YYNGEE. The J segment lost 3 bases and the V segment lost 0 bases, leaving 3 bases of the junction unmatched. The CDR3 is 15 amino acids. The CDR3 bases are TGTGCCAGCAGCGTAGCCGGACTAGCGAAAGAGACCCAGTACTTC. Translation gives CASSVAGLAKETQYF.

The chain combines TRBV5-1 with TRBJ1-1; a weak D match, TRBD1 (5 bases). The CDR3 runs to 13 residues. Trimming removed 0 bases from V and 11 bases from J, with 14 bases in between. Germline V gene sequence: CDR1 SGHRS, CDR2 YFSETQ. The CDR3 sequence is CASSLAGGGLAFF. The CDR3 DNA reads TGCGCCAGCAGCTTGGCCGGTGGGGGATTGGCTTTCTTT.

This clonotype was recorded a few times. The V call is TRBV12-3 or TRBV12-4, the J call TRBJ1-2; no definite D call. V shed 3 bases and J shed 8 bases, with 16 bases lying between them. This CDR3 is built from 14 residues. In DNA form, the CDR3 reads TGTGCCAGCAGTTTCCCCGACTTTATCGGGGGCTACACCTTC. It yields the protein CASSFPDFIGGYTF.

Ten or more counts support this clonotype. The V gene is TRBV5-4, the J gene TRBJ2-3; 11 bases line up with TRBD2. Germline values: CDR1 SGHNT, CDR2 YYREEE (reference sequence). With V trimmed by 3 bases and J by 7 bases, 7 bases remained unmatched. This CDR3 contains 15 residues. The CDR3 DNA reads as TGTGCCAGCAGCTCGACGACTAGCGGGGCATATACGCAGTATTTT. Translating it yields CASSSTTSGAYTQYF.

Worth noting for this clonotype: The CDR3 does not end in the conserved phenylalanine or tryptophan, so this is likely a read error. The rearrangement joins TRBV20-1 to TRBJ2-1; 9 bases match TRBD2. Germline V CDR1 and CDR2: DFQATT, SNEGSKA (reference sequence). The V segment lost 5 bases and the J segment 11 bases; nucleotides outside the gene matches: 4. The CDR3 sequence is 11 residues long. CDR3 residues: CSAHSGGKQFL. The CDR3 DNA reads as TGCAGTGCTCATAGCGGGGGAAAGCAGTTCCTC.

To note about this clonotype: A junction end diverges from the germline sequence, so it may reflect a read error. The chain is built from TRBV7-6 and TRBJ2-3; 7 positions match TRBD2. The length of the CDR3 is 16 residues. Germline values: CDR1 SGHVS, CDR2 FNYEAQ. The CDR3 is CASSQSALAITDTRYF. The DNA of the CDR3 is TGTGCCAGCAGCCAATCGGCACTAGCGATAACAGATACGCGGTATTTT.

This sequence joins TRBV20-1 and TRBJ1-1, with 8 bases matching TRBD1. The trim removed 8 bases at V and 12 bases at J, leaving 8 bases unmatched. The CDR3 is made up of 10 amino acids. CDR1 is DFQATT and CDR2 is SNEGSKA in the germline V gene (reference sequence). CDR3 in amino acids: CSTGGQSSFF. CDR3 sequence (DNA): TGCAGTACAGGGGGGCAGTCCTCTTTCTTT.